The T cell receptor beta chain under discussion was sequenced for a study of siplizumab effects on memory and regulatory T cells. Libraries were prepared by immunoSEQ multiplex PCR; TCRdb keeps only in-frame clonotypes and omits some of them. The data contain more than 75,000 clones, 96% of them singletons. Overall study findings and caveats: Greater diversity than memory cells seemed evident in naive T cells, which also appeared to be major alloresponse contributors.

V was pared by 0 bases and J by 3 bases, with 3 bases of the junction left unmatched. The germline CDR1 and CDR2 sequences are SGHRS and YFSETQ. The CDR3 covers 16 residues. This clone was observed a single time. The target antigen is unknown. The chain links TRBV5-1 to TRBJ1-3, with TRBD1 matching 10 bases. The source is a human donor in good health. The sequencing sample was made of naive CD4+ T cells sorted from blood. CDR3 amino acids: CASSLGGQGLGNTIYF. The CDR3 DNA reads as TGCGCCAGCAGCTTGGGGGGACAGGGGCTTGGAAACACCATATATTTT.